This T cell receptor beta chain comes out of a study of coeliac disease. Study-level results: According to the authors, this method cannot detect gliadin-specific T cells in an unbiased way. In active celiac disease, intraepithelial and lamina propria TRB and TRG repertoires were less clonal than controls. Most TRB amino acid sequences occurred in only one sample.

This clone has just a few counts. Its antigen is as yet unknown. Other nucleotide sequences in the sample specify the same CDR3. Germline CDR1 SGHAT, CDR2 FQNNGV. The V end was cut by 3 bases, the J end by 4 bases, with 7 bases between. The CDR3 spans 13 residues. Some clones are missing from TCRdb's copy, which holds only in-frame ones; the method was immunoSEQ multiplex PCR. This table holds 2,500 or so clones, 70% to 85% found once. The sample comprised lymphocytes from the gut lamina propria. The V gene is TRBV11-2, the J gene TRBJ1-5; the D is unclear. The source of this sequence is a human donor without celiac disease. CDR3 sequence reads: CASSFGGNQPQHF. The CDR3 DNA follows: TGTGCCAGCAGCTTTGGAGGGAATCAGCCCCAGCATTTT.